Listed below are T cell receptor beta chains from one sample, sequenced in a study of T cell clones after liver transplantation. Sequencing was performed with immunoSEQ multiplex PCR; in TCRdb, only in-frame clones are kept and a portion is missing. This sample has tens of thousands of clones, with approximately 87% found just once. The sample here was CD4+ T cells from blood, taken at the 22-month timepoint. The source is a human patient who received a liver transplant. Some T cells may be graft donor cells. The CDR3 runs from the conserved cysteine through the conserved F or W.

V gene: TRBV5-1
CDR3 protein: CASSLVAGGQDTQYF

V gene: TRBV4-3
CDR3 protein: CASSQDSTVNKQFF

V gene: TRBV7-2
CDR3 protein: CASSFGTRTYEQYF

V gene: TRBV7-2
CDR3 protein: CASSPGQGVNYGYTF

V gene: TRBV11-2
CDR3 protein: CASSLSGSYGYTF

V gene: TRBV7-2
CDR3 protein: CASSLAGGLGNQPQHF

V gene: TRBV4-3
CDR3 protein: CASSQEGQGLAKNIQYF

V gene: TRBV5-1
CDR3 protein: CASSLRLAGAYNEQFF

V gene: TRBV14
CDR3 protein: CASSQRANSGRRFEQFF

V gene: TRBV18
CDR3 protein: CASSPPNRGSPEQYF

V gene: TRBV11-2
CDR3 protein: CASSLEGNLGGYEQYF

V gene: TRBV30
CDR3 protein: CAWSEVRGDYGYTF

V gene: TRBV7-2
CDR3 protein: CASSPDLAGGAYEQYF

V gene: TRBV30
CDR3 protein: CAWGMGQGSEQFF

V gene: TRBV25-1
CDR3 protein: CASSSTSGADGELFF

V gene: TRBV5-1
CDR3 protein: CASRGLESTDTQYF

V gene: TRBV28
CDR3 protein: CASRTGGPYNEQFF

V gene: TRBV7-2
CDR3 protein: CASSTDLAAQYEQYF

V gene: TRBV29-1
CDR3 protein: CSVLRHPTNEKLFF

V gene: TRBV11-2
CDR3 protein: CASSPQRVSYEQYF

V gene: TRBV19
CDR3 protein: CASSYRTSGTYEQYF

V gene: TRBV28
CDR3 protein: CASTRGGGSNYGYTF